This entry features one T cell receptor beta chain sequence. Its antigen is as yet unknown. The data are from a study of cytomegalovirus exposure and HLA in healthy donors. Overall study: The 130 or so validation repertoires were reported in a later analysis to have been generated on the same platform as the approximately 700 first-cohort repertoires.

Study findings and constraints: The study flagged some 170 TCR beta chains as cytomegalovirus-associated.

The method was immunoSEQ multiplex PCR; TCRdb's version includes in-frame clones alone and lacks a portion of them. The sample contains 150,000 or so clones, 85% of which appear only once. V lost 3 bases and J 0 bases, leaving 24 bases between the germline ends. Germline-derived CDR1 and CDR2 are KGHSH and LQKENI. CDR3 length: 19 amino acids. What was sequenced was PBMCs. The rearrangement links TRBV18 to TRBJ2-7; D not resolved. The receptor was isolated from a man aged 25 to 40 in good health and CMV-seropositive. CDR3 region: CASSPEPILSSTYSYEQYF. The CDR3 region has the DNA TGTGCCAGCTCACCGGAACCGATACTATCAAGTACTTACTCCTACGAGCAGTACTTC. The complete variable domain, with remaining parts taken from reference TRBV18 and TRBJ2-7, reads NAGVMQNPRHLVRRRGQEARLRCSPMKGHSHVYWYRQLPEEGLKFMVYLQKENIIDESGMPKERFSAEFPKEGPSILRIQQVVRGDSAAYFCASSPEPILSSTYSYEQYFGPGTRLTVT.